The rows below give T cell receptor beta chains drawn from one sample of a study of CD8+CD57+ T cells in acquired aplastic anemia. TCRdb redid the calling of the reads with MiXCR, one entry per CDR3 protein. The top ten hold 25% to 30% of the sample, which has some 200,000 distinct CDR3 sequences, 61% seen once. The sample consisted of sorted CD4+, CD8+, or CD8+CD57+ T cells (not recorded which) from PBMCs. All receptors derive from a human donor in good health. The conserved cysteine and the conserved F or W are not part of the CDR3 here. Only part of the rows carry a size: once, few, many, or a class if the clone is expanded.

J	V	size	CDR3
TRBJ1-2	TRBV25-1	-	ASSGNREGNYGYT
TRBJ2-7	TRBV10-3	-	AISESLAGPYEQY
TRBJ1-1	TRBV19	-	ASSINIQGNTEAF
TRBJ2-7	TRBV29-1	-	GGGQGLEQY
TRBJ1-1	TRBV4-1	many	ASSRGSTEAF
TRBJ2-4	TRBV15	many	ATSRSTERGNIQY
TRBJ2-7	TRBV12-3/TRBV12-4	many	ASMIRGGEQY
TRBJ2-7	TRBV10-3	-	AISEQGAYEQY
TRBJ2-7	TRBV30	many	AWTSGSGYEQY
TRBJ2-5	TRBV12-3/TRBV12-4	-	ASSFGQGWSTQY
TRBJ1-2	TRBV4-1	many	ASSQEDTNYGYT
TRBJ2-7	TRBV6-1	many	ASSERRGTGVYEQY
TRBJ2-7	TRBV29-1	-	SFISQYSYEQY
TRBJ2-7	TRBV20-1	-	SAIQAVGNPYEQY
TRBJ2-3	TRBV7-3	-	ASSEAASSTDTQY
TRBJ2-7	TRBV6-5	-	ASSYRVEVQQY
TRBJ2-7	TRBV5-8	-	ASSRGTEQY
TRBJ2-3	TRBV5-8	-	ASGTSGGHTDTQY
TRBJ2-7	TRBV10-3	few	AISDGGRYYEQY
TRBJ2-1	TRBV12-3/TRBV12-4	-	AGICGQNEQF
TRBJ2-1	TRBV10-3	-	AIMEQQNEQF
TRBJ2-3	TRBV7-2	-	ASSQEAGRTDTQY
TRBJ1-5	TRBV19	-	ASSSGQPQH
TRBJ2-7	TRBV20-1	many	SAPSSYEQY
TRBJ2-2	TRBV18	many	ASSRTALGELF
TRBJ2-5	TRBV30	-	AWSSDLAETQY
TRBJ1-2	TRBV7-8	-	ASRGLGGAAGYT
TRBJ1-5	TRBV6-5	many	ASSYKGEGQPQH
TRBJ2-7	TRBV7-3	few	ASLPCRGEQY
TRBJ2-3	TRBV7-9	-	ASSWTSGRSDTQY
TRBJ2-5	TRBV5-6	once	ASSFGTGTQETQY
TRBJ2-7	TRBV7-8	-	ASSLALAATYEQY